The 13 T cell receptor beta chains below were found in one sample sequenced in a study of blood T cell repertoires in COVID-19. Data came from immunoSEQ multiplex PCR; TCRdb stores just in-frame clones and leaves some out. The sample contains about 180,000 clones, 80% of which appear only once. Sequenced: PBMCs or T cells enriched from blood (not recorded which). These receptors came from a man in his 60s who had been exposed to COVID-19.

CDR3 sequence reads: CASSWTQTRELFF. Written as DNA, the CDR3 is TGTGCCAGCAGTTGGACACAGACCCGGGAGCTGTTTTTT. The chain employs TRBV27 and TRBJ2-2, with D tentatively TRBD1 (5 bases). Per the germline V gene, CDR1 is MNHEY and CDR2 is SMNVEV (reference sequence). Trimming pared 4 bases from V and 9 bases from J, leaving 12 bases between. CDR3 length equals 13 residues.

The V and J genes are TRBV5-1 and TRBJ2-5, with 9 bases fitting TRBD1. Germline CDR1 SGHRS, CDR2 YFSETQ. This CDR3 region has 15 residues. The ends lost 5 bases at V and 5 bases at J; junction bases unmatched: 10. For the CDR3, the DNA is TGCGCCAGCAGATCCTTACAGGGGGCTGGGGAGACCCAGTACTTC. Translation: CASRSLQGAGETQYF.

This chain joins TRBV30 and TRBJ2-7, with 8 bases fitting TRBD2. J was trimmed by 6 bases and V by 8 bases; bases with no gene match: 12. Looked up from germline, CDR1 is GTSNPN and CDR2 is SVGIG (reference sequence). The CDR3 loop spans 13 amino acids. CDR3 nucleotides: TGTGCCGGCAGGACTAGCAAGAATGTCGAGCAGTACTTC. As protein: CAGRTSKNVEQYF.

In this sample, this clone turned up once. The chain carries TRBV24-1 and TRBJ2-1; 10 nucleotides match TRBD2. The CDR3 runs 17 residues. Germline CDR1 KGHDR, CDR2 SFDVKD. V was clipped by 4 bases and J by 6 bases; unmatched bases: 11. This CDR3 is CATSDPRRSGRGNEQFF. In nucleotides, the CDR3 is TGTGCCACCAGTGACCCCCGTAGAAGCGGGAGGGGCAATGAGCAGTTCTTC.

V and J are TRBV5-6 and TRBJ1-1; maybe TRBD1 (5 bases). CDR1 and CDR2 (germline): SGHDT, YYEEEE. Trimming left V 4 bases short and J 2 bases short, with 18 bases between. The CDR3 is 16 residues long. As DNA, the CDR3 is TGTGCCAGCAGCGAACGCTGGTCGGGGGTAAACACTGAAGCTTTCTTT. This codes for CASSERWSGVNTEAFF.

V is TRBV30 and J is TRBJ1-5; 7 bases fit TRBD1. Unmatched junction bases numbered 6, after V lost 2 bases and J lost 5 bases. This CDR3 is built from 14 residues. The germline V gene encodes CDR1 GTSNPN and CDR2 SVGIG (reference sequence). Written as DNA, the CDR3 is TGTGCCTGGAGTCAGATCACAGGGGATCAGCCCCAGCATTTT. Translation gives CAWSQITGDQPQHF.

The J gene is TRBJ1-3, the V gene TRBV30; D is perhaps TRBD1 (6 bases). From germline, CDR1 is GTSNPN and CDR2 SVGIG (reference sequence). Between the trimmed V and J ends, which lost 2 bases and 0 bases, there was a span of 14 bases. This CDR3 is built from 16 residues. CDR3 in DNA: TGTGCCTGGAGTAGGGAGGGGGGAAGCTCTGGAAACACCATATATTTT. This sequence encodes CAWSREGGSSGNTIYF.

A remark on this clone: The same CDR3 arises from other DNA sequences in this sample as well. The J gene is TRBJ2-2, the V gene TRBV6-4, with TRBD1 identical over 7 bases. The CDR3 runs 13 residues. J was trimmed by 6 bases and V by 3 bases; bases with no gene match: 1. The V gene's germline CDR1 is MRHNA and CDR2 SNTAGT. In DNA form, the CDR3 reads TGTGCCAGCAGTGAAGGGGGCGCCGGGGAGCTGTTTTTT. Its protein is CASSEGGAGELFF.

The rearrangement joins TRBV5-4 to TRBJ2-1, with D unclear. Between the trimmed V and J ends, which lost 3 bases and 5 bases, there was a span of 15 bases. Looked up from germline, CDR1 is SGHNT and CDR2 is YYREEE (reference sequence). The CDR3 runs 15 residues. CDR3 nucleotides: TGTGCCAGCAGCTCGCGAGTAGCCCTAAACAATGAGCAGTTCTTC. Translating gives CASSSRVALNNEQFF. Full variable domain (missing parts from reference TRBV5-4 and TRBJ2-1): ETGVTQSPTHLIKTRGQQVTLRCSSQSGHNTVSWYQQALGQGPQFIFQYYREEENGRGNFPPRFSGLQFPNYSSELNVNALELDDSALYLCASSSRVALNNEQFFGPGTRLTVL.

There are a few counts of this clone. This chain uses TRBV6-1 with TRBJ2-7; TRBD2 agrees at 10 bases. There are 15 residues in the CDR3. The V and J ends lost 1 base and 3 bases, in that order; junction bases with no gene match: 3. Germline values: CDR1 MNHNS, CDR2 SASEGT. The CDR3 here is CASSEEVAGGYEQYF. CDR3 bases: TGTGCCAGCAGTGAAGAGGTAGCGGGAGGCTACGAGCAGTACTTC.

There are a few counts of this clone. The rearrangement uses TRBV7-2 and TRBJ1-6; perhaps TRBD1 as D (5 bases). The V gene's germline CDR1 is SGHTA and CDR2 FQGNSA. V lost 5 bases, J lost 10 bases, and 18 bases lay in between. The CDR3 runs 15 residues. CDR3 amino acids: CASSVAASRGSPLHF. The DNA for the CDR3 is TGTGCCAGCAGCGTGGCCGCTTCTAGGGGATCACCCCTCCACTTT.

This CDR3 is CASSVLDRGPDTQYF. The CDR3 DNA reads as TGTGCCAGCAGCGTATTGGACAGGGGGCCAGATACGCAGTATTTT. The chain carries TRBV9 and TRBJ2-3; 11 bases are shared with TRBD1. CDR3 length: 15 residues. CDR1 and CDR2 from the germline V gene are SGDLS and YYNGEE. The V and J ends lost 1 base and 4 bases, in that order; junction bases with no gene match: 2.

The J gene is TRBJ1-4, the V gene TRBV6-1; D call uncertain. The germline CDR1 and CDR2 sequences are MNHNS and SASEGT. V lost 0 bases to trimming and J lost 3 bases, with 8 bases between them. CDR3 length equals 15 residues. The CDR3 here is CASSEAAGANEKLFF. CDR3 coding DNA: TGTGCCAGCAGTGAAGCCGCAGGTGCTAATGAAAAACTGTTTTTT.